This T cell receptor beta chain was profiled in a study of identifying expanded T cells in peripheral blood. The protocol was immunoSEQ multiplex PCR, while the TCRdb copy is restricted to in-frame clones and leaves out a portion. The sample consists of tens of thousands of clones, around 87% of them appearing once. The CDR3 spans 15 residues. J lost 3 bases, V lost 5 bases, and 9 bases had no gene match. The germline CDR1 and CDR2 sequences are MDHEN and SYDVKM. The TCR was taken from a person aged 18 to 75 in good health. The chain uses TRBV28 and TRBJ2-5; 7 bases line up with TRBD1. The sequenced sample was blood. The DNA of the CDR3 is TGTGCCAGCAGTCCCTCCGGGACAGTCAAAGAGACCCAGTACTTC. This encodes CASSPSGTVKETQYF.